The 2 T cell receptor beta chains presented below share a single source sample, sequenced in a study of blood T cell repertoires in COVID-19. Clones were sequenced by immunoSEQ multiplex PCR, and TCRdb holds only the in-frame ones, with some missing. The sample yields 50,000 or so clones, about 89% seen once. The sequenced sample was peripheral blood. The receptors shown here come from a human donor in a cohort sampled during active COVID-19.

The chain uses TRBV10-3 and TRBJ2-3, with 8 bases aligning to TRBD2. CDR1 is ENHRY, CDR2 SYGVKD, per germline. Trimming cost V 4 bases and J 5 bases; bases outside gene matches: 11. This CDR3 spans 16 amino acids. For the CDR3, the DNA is TGTGCCATCAGTGGCTTAGGCGGGGGGCCTGGAGATACGCAGTATTTT. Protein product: CAISGLGGGPGDTQYF.

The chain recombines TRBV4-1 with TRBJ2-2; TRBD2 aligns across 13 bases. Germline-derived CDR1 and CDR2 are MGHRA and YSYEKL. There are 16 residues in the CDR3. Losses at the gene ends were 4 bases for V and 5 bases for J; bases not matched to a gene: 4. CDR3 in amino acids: CASSPRTSGRTGELFF. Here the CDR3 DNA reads TGCGCCAGCAGCCCGAGGACTAGCGGGAGAACCGGGGAGCTGTTTTTT.